Below, 15 T cell receptor beta chains from the same sample are listed, as sequenced in a study of T cells in localized non-small cell lung cancer. The data were produced by immunoSEQ multiplex PCR, yet TCRdb's version contains in-frame clones alone and is incomplete. The profile shows about 24,000 clones, roughly 84% of them singletons. The specimen comprised peripheral blood, sampled before any cancer treatment. These receptor sequences come from a male donor aged 60 or over with stage I squamous cell lung carcinoma.

J is TRBJ2-5 and V is TRBV30, with D hard to call. From germline, CDR1 is GTSNPN and CDR2 SVGIG (reference sequence). The CDR3 has 11 residues. V was cut by 0 bases and J by 5 bases, with 4 bases left in between. CDR3 sequence reads: CAWSVPETQYF. DNA of the CDR3: TGTGCCTGGAGTGTACCTGAGACCCAGTACTTC.

The chain joins TRBV6-1 to TRBJ1-5, with 7 bases that match TRBD1. The germline gives CDR1 MNHNS, CDR2 SASEGT. V lost 7 bases, J lost 0 bases, and 6 bases stayed unmatched. This CDR3 region has 15 residues. CDR3 region: CASTPGQVSNQPQHF. CDR3 nucleotides: TGTGCCAGCACCCCAGGACAGGTTAGCAATCAGCCCCAGCATTTT.

This clone was recorded once. The V call is TRBV5-5, the J call TRBJ1-1; D is possibly TRBD1 (5 bases). CDR1 is SGHKS, CDR2 YYEKEE, per germline (reference sequence). Trimming cost V 1 base and J 0 bases, with 10 bases left between them. The CDR3 contains 15 residues. The CDR3 region is CASSLTQGLNTEAFF. CDR3 in DNA: TGTGCCAGCAGCTTGACCCAGGGACTGAACACTGAAGCTTTCTTT.

The chain couples TRBV19 to TRBJ2-5; maybe TRBD1 (6 bases). The CDR3 consists of 14 residues. Between the trimmed V and J ends, which lost 8 bases and 0 bases, there was a span of 13 bases. Per the germline V gene, CDR1 is LNHDA and CDR2 is SQIVND (reference sequence). The CDR3 DNA reads as TGTGCCAGTCGGGGCGACAGGTACCAAGAGACCCAGTACTTC. It translates to CASRGDRYQETQYF.

The chain joins TRBV4-3 to TRBJ2-1; 9 nucleotides align to TRBD2. CDR1 is LGHNA, CDR2 YSLEER, per germline. With V trimmed by 0 bases and J by 4 bases, 13 bases remained unmatched. The CDR3 spans 19 residues. The CDR3 coding sequence is TGCGCCAGCAGCCAAGATACCCACTTGGCTAGCGGGACTTACAATGAGCAGTTCTTC. Translation gives CASSQDTHLASGTYNEQFF.

The chain has TRBV5-1 and TRBJ2-3, with D tentatively TRBD1 (6 bases). The germline CDR1 and CDR2 sequences are SGHRS and YFSETQ. With 0 bases removed from V and 6 bases from J, the gap between germline ends came to 11 bases. CDR3 length: 14 residues. This CDR3 is CASSLGRGSDTQYF. The CDR3 DNA sequence: TGCGCCAGCAGCTTGGGAAGGGGGTCGGATACGCAGTATTTT.

This chain joins TRBV30 and TRBJ2-2, with 7 bases matching TRBD1. Trimming cost V 2 bases and J 10 bases; bases outside gene matches: 10. Germline V CDR1 and CDR2: GTSNPN, SVGIG (reference sequence). The CDR3 is made up of 14 amino acids. CDR3 region: CAWSRRQGFSELFF. CDR3 DNA sequence: TGTGCCTGGAGTCGAAGACAGGGATTCTCGGAGCTGTTTTTT.

J is TRBJ2-4 and V is TRBV5-5; TRBD1 matches at 9 bases. The CDR3 covers 18 residues. Germline V gene lookup returns CDR1 SGHKS and CDR2 YYEKEE (reference sequence). With V trimmed by 3 bases and J by 1 base, 11 bases remained unmatched. The CDR3 coding sequence is TGTGCCAGCAGCTCCCCCCGGGACAGGGTGGGGGCCAAAAACATTCAGTACTTC. The encoded protein is CASSSPRDRVGAKNIQYF.

This clone was seen more than once but under ten times. The rearrangement links TRBV18 to TRBJ2-5; 8 nucleotides match TRBD1. J gave up 2 bases and V 5 bases, and 4 bases lay outside the gene matches. The germline V gene encodes CDR1 KGHSH and CDR2 LQKENI. The CDR3 is 14 residues long. This chain's CDR3 is CASSGRDRQETQYF. CDR3 coding DNA: TGTGCCAGCTCAGGACGGGACAGGCAAGAGACCCAGTACTTC. Complete variable domain (other parts from reference TRBV18 and TRBJ2-5): NAGVMQNPRHLVRRRGQEARLRCSPMKGHSHVYWYRQLPEEGLKFMVYLQKENIIDESGMPKERFSAEFPKEGPSILRIQQVVRGDSAAYFCASSGRDRQETQYFGPGTRLLVL.

This clone was counted between two and nine times. This rearrangement joins TRBV5-1 to TRBJ1-6, with D possibly matching TRBD1 (5 bases). The ends were cut back, 4 bases at V and 14 bases at J, with 13 bases in the middle. Germline V gives CDR1 SGHRS, CDR2 YFSETQ. The CDR3 loop spans 12 amino acids. CDR3 bases: TGCGCCAGCAGCCCGACCGGGACCGCCCTCCACTTT. This codes for CASSPTGTALHF.

In DNA, the CDR3 is TGTGCCAGTAGTTTCAGACATCTAGCCAAAAACATTCAGTACTTC. Encoded protein: CASSFRHLAKNIQYF. This chain links TRBV19 with TRBJ2-4; D unresolved. The CDR3 contains 15 residues. Germline V lookup: CDR1 LNHDA, CDR2 SQIVND (reference sequence). V lost 5 bases, J lost 0 bases, and 11 bases lay in between.

The CDR3 region has the DNA TGCAGCGTTGAAAGGCAGATAACAACTAATGAAAAACTGTTTTTT. It is translated as CSVERQITTNEKLFF. The V call is TRBV29-1, the J call TRBJ1-4; no reliable D call. Germline CDR1 SQVTM, CDR2 ANQGSEA. The CDR3 runs 15 residues. V lost 2 bases and J lost 0, with 10 bases in between.

The chain combines TRBV27 with TRBJ2-1; 8 nucleotides line up with TRBD1. Losses at the gene ends were 8 bases for V and 9 bases for J; bases not matched to a gene: 9. This CDR3 comprises 13 residues. Looked up from germline, CDR1 is MNHEY and CDR2 is SMNVEV (reference sequence). CDR3 residues: CASGDWDRREQFF. The DNA for the CDR3 is TGTGCCAGCGGAGACTGGGACAGGCGTGAGCAGTTCTTC.

V usage is TRBV7-3 and J usage is TRBJ2-5, with TRBD1 matching over 9 bases. This CDR3 has 14 amino acids. J lost 4 bases, V lost 5 bases, and 5 bases had no gene match. Per germline, CDR1 SGHTA and CDR2 FQGTGA. In nucleotides, the CDR3 is TGTGCCAGCAGCCCCGGGACAGGGATAGAGACCCAGTACTTC. It codes for CASSPGTGIETQYF.

The V gene is TRBV6-6, the J gene TRBJ1-5; D is undetermined. This CDR3 is 12 amino acids long. Trimming shortened V by 8 bases and J by 3 bases, and 8 bases separated the two germline ends. CDR1 and CDR2 (germline): MNHNY, SVGAGI (reference sequence). The CDR3 sequence: CASVGSNQPQHF. The CDR3 DNA follows: TGTGCCAGCGTGGGATCCAATCAGCCCCAGCATTTT.